The source of this T cell receptor beta chain is a study of blood T cell repertoires in COVID-19. In the study overall: The study drew acute and convalescent COVID-19 samples from the United States, Italy and Spain.

Per the study methods: Quantification of nucleated cells was approximated via reference gene primer amplification. Only in-frame clones appear in the TCRdb table, and some are missing; sequencing was by immunoSEQ multiplex PCR. The V and J calls and clone size come from that table; D and trimming were worked out from the DNA. The repertoire holds around 250,000 clones, with 85% as singletons. Individuals aged about 18 to 89 years were recruited from some 26 US areas. The CDR3 is made up of 16 amino acids. V lost 5 bases to trimming and J lost 0 bases; unmatched junction nucleotides: 5. Germline V gene sequence: CDR1 LNHDA, CDR2 SQIVND (reference sequence).

The V and J genes are TRBV19 and TRBJ1-4, with 8 bases aligning to TRBD1. The sequence was collected from a woman between 50 and 59 years old with acute COVID-19. Sequenced material: PBMCs or T cells enriched from blood (not recorded which). CDR3 in amino acids: CASSAPGQATNEKLFF. The DNA of the CDR3 is TGTGCCAGTAGTGCTCCGGGACAGGCAACTAATGAAAAACTGTTTTTT.